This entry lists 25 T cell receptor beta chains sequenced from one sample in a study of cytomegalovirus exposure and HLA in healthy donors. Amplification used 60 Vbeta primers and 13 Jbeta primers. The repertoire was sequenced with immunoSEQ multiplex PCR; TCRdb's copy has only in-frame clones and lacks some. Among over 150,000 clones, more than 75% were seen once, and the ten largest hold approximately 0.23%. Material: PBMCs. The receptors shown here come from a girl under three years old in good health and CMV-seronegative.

The CDR3 DNA follows: TGTGCCAGTAGTCGCGGGAGGGGGTTAGAAGAGACCCAGTACTTC. Translation gives CASSRGRGLEETQYF. This chain uses TRBV19 with TRBJ2-5; 9 positions match TRBD2. Trimming at V came to 5 bases and at J to 3 bases, leaving 7 bases not matched to a gene. CDR3 length: 15 amino acids. Germline assignment: CDR1 LNHDA and CDR2 SQIVND (reference sequence).

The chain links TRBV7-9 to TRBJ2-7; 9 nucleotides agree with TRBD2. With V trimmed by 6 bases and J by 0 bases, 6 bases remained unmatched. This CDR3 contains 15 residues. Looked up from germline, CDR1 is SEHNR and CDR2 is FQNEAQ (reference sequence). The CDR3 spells CASRQSGGSSYEQYF. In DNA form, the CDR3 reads TGTGCCAGCAGACAAAGCGGGGGGAGCTCCTACGAGCAGTACTTC. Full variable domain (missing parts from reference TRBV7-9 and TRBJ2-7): DTGVSQNPRHKITKRGQNVTFRCDPISEHNRLYWYRQTLGQGPEFLTYFQNEAQLEKSRLLSDRFSAERPKGSFSTLEIQRTEQGDSAMYLCASRQSGGSSYEQYFGPGTRLTVT.

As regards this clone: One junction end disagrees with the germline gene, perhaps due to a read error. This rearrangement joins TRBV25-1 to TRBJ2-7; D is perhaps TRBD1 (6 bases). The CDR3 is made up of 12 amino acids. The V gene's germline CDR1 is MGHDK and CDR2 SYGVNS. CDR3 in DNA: TGTACCAGCAGTGAACAGGGATACGAGCAGTACTTC. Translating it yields CTSSEQGYEQYF.

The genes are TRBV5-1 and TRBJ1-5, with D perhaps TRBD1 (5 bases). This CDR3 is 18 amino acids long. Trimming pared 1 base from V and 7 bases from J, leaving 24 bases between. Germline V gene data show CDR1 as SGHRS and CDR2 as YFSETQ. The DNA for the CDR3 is TGCGCCAGCAGCTTGTTGGGCGGGACGGGTAGGGTTGGGCAGCCCCAGCATTTT. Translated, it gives CASSLLGGTGRVGQPQHF.

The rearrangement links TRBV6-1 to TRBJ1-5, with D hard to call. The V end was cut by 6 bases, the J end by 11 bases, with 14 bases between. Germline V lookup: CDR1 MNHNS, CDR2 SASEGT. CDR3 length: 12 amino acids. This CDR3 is CASRADWMAQHF. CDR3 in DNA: TGTGCCAGCAGAGCGGACTGGATGGCCCAGCATTTT.

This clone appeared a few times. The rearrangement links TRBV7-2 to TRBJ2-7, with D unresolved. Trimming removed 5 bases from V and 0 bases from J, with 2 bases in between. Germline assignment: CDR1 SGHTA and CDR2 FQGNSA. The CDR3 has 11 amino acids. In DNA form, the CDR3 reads TGTGCCAGCAGCCGCTCCTACGAGCAGTACTTC. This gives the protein CASSRSYEQYF.

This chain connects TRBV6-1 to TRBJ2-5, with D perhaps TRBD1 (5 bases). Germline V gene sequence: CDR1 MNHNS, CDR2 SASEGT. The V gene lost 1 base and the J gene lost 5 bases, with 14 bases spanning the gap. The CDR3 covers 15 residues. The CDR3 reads CASSEGTGVRETQYF. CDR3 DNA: TGTGCCAGCAGTGAAGGAACAGGAGTACGGGAGACCCAGTACTTC.

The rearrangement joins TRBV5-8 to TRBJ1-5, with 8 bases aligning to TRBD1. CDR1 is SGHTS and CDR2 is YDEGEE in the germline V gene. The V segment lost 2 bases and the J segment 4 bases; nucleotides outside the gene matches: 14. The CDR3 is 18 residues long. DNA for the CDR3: TGTGCCAGCAGCTTCCTGGGGACCGGGACAGGACATAATCAGCCCCAGCATTTT. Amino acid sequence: CASSFLGTGTGHNQPQHF.

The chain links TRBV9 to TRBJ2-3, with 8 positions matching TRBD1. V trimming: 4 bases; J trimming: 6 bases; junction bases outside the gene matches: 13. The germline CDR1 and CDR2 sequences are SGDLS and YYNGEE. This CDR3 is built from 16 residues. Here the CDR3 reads CASSPSRTGFGDTQYF. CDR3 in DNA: TGTGCCAGCAGCCCCTCAAGGACAGGGTTTGGGGATACGCAGTATTTT. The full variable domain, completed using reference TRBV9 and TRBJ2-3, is DSGVTQTPKHLITATGQRVTLRCSPRSGDLSVYWYQQSLDQGLQFLIQYYNGEERAKGNILERFSAQQFPDLHSELNLSSLELGDSALYFCASSPSRTGFGDTQYFGPGTRLTVL.

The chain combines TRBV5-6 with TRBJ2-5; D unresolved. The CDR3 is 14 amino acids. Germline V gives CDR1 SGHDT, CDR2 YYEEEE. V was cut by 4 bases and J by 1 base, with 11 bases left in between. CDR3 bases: TGTGCCAGCAGCCCCCGTTTAGTCCAAGAGACCCAGTACTTC. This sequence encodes CASSPRLVQETQYF. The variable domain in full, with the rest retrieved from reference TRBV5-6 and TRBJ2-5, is DAGVTQSPTHLIKTRGQQVTLRCSPKSGHDTVSWYQQALGQGPQFIFQYYEEEERQRGNFPDRFSGHQFPNYSSELNVNALLLGDSALYLCASSPRLVQETQYFGPGTRLLVL.

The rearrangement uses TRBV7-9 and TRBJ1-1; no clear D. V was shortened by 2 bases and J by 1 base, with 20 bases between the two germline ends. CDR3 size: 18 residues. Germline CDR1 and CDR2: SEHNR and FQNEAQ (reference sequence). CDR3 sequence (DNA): TGTGCCAGCAGCTTACTATCCGGCGGGCATAAGGAGAACACTGAAGCTTTCTTT. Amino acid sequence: CASSLLSGGHKENTEAFF.

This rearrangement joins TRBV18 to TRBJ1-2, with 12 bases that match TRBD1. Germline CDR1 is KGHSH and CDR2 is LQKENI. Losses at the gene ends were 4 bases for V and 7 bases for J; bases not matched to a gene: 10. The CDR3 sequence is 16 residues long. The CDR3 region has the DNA TGTGCCAGCTCACTGCCTGGGACAGGGGGCTCAGGTGGCTACACCTTC. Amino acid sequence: CASSLPGTGGSGGYTF.

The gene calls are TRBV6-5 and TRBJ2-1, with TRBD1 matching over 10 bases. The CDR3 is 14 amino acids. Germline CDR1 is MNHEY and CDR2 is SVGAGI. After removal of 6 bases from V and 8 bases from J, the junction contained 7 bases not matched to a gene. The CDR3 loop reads CASRGQGGGYEQFF. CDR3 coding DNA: TGTGCCAGCAGAGGACAGGGGGGTGGGTATGAGCAGTTCTTC.

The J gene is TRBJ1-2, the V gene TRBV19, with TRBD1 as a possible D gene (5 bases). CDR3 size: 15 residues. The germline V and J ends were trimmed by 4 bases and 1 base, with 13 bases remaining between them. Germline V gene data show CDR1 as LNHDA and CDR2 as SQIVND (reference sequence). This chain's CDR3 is CASSKPSRDNYGYTF. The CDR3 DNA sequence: TGTGCCAGTAGTAAACCCTCCAGGGATAACTATGGCTACACCTTC.

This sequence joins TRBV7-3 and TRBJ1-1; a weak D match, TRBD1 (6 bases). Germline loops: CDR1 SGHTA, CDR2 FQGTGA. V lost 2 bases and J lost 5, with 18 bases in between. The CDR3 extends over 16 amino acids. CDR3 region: CASSLGGAGRETEAFF. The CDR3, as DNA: TGTGCCAGCAGCTTAGGGGGGGCAGGGAGGGAGACTGAAGCTTTCTTT.

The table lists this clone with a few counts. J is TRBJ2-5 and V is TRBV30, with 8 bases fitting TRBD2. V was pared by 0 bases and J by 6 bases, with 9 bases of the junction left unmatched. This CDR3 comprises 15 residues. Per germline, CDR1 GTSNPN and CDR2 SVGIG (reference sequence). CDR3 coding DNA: TGTGCCTGGAGTGTCTTAAGCGGGGGCGGTCAGACCCAGTACTTC. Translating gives CAWSVLSGGGQTQYF.

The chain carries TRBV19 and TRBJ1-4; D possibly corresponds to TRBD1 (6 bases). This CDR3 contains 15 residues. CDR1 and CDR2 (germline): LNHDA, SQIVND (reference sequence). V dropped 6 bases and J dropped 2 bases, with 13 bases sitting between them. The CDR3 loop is CASSRRQATNEKLFF. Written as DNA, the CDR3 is TGTGCCAGTAGCCGTAGACAGGCTACTAATGAAAAACTGTTTTTT.

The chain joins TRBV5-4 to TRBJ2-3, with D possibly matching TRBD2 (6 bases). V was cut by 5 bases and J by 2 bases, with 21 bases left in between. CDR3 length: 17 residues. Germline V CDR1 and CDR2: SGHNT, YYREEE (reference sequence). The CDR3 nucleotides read TGTGCCAGCAGTCGGGTCGGGCTGGGGGGTTTCACAGATACGCAGTATTTT. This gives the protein CASSRVGLGGFTDTQYF.

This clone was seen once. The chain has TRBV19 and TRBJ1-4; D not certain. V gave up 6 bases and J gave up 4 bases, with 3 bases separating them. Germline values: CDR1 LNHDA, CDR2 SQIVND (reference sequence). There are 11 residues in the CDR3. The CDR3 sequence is CASRHNEKLFF. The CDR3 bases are TGTGCCAGTAGACATAATGAAAAACTGTTTTTT.

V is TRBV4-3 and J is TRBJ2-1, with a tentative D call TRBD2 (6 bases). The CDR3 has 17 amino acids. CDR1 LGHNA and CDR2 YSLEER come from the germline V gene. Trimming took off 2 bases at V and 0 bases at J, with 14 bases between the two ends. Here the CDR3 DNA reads TGCGCCAGCAGCCAATCTCGACTAGGGAGCTCCTACAATGAGCAGTTCTTC. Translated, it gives CASSQSRLGSSYNEQFF.

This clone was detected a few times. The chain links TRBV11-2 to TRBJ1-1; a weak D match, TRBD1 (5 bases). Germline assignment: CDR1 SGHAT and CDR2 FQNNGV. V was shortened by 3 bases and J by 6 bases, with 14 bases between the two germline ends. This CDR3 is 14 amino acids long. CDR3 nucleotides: TGTGCCAGCAGCTTTCATCAGGGTGGGGCTGAAGCTTTCTTT. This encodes CASSFHQGGAEAFF.

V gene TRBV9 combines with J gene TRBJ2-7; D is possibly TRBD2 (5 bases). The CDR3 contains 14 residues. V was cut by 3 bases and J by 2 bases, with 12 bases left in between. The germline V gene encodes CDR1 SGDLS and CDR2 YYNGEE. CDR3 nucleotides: TGTGCCAGCAGCGCCACACTAGGTGCCTACGAGCAGTACTTC. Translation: CASSATLGAYEQYF.

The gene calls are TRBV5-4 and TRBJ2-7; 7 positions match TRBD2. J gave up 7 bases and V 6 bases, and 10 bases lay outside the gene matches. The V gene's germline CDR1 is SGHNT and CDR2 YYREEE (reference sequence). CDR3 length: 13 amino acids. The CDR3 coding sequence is TGTGCCAGCACCCGGGACTATGGGAAGGAGCAGTACTTC. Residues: CASTRDYGKEQYF.

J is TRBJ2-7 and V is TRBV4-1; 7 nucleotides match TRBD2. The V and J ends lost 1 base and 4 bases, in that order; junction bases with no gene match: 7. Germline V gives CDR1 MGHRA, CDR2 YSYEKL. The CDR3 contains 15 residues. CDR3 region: CASSQARDGGYEQYF. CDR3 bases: TGCGCCAGCAGCCAAGCTAGAGACGGGGGGTACGAGCAGTACTTC.

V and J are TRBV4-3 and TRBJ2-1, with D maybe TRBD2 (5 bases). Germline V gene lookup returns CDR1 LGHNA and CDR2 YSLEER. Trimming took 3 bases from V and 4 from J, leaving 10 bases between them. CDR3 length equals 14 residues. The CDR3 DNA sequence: TGCGCCAGCAGCCACCGGGGAGAATACAATGAGCAGTTCTTC. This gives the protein CASSHRGEYNEQFF.